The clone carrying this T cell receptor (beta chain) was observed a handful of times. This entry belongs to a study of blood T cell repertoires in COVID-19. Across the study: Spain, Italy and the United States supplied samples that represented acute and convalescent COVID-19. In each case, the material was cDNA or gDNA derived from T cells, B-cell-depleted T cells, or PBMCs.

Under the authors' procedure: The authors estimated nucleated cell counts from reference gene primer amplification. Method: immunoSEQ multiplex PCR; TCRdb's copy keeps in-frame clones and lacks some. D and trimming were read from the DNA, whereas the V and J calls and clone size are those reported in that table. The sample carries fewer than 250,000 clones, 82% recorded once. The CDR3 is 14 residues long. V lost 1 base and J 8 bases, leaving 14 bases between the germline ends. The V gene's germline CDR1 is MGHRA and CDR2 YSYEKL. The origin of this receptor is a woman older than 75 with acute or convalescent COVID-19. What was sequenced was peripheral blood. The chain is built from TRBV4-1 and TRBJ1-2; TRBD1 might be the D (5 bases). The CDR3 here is CASSQVRAGKGYTF. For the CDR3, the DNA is TGCGCCAGCAGCCAAGTTCGTGCAGGGAAGGGCTACACCTTC.